The 19 T cell receptor beta chains below all came from one sample that was sequenced in a study of tumor-infiltrating lymphocytes in primary liver carcinoma. Taking about 19-31 mg of unsorted bulk tissue, the authors co-extracted RNA and DNA. Using a constant-region primer together with ProtoScript II reverse transcriptase, TCR beta cDNA was made from roughly 520 ng of total RNA. Nested multiplex PCR, run for three rounds with slightly modified ARM-PCR, yielded TCR beta libraries. PCR rounds one and two used TRBV1-TRBV30 forward primers with a C-beta reverse primer for approximately 11 cycles each. TCRdb itself ran the multiplex PCR reads through MiXCR, one entry per CDR3 protein. The table lists roughly 45,000 distinct CDR3 sequences, 55% to 75% of them singletons. Sequencing was carried out using liver tumor tissue from sampling region 5. Described subset: tumor region T5, tumor centre. The source is a man aged 40-55 years with primary liver carcinoma and hepatitis B virus infection.

A word on this clonotype: A read error is possible here, since a much larger clone lies one base away. V usage is TRBV5-1 and J usage is TRBJ1-2; D remains ambiguous. The V gene's germline CDR1 is SGHRS and CDR2 YFSETQ. The length of the CDR3 is 14 residues. Written as DNA, the CDR3 is TGCACCAGCAGCTTTGAAGGCGGACCTATAGGCTACACCTTC. This codes for CTSSFEGGPIGYTF.

Details on this clonotype: The junction does not match germline at one end; this may be a read error. The chain has TRBV28 and TRBJ2-7, with a weak D call TRBD1 (7 bases). The CDR3 spans 15 residues. Germline CDR1 MDHEN, CDR2 SYDVKM. CDR3 in amino acids: CACSLGGQRASEQYF. In DNA form, the CDR3 reads TGTGCCTGCAGTTTGGGGGGACAGAGGGCATCCGAGCAGTACTTC.

This clonotype has a count of ten or more. This chain joins TRBV7-9 and TRBJ2-5; unclear D gene. Germline assignment: CDR1 SEHNR and CDR2 FQNEAQ (reference sequence). This CDR3 comprises 14 residues. V was clipped by 0 bases and J by 5 bases, with 10 bases between them. The CDR3: CASSLAAESETQYF. The CDR3 DNA is TGTGCCAGCAGCTTAGCTGCGGAGTCTGAGACCCAGTACTTC.

This clonotype came up once. This may be a read error, as it is one base from a much larger clone. CDR3 DNA sequence: TGTGCCAGCAGCGGGGACGCCGGTAAAGACGAGCAGTACTTC. It encodes CASSGDAGKDEQYF. The chain joins TRBV7-9 to TRBJ2-7, with D possibly called TRBD1 or TRBD2 (5 bases each). Germline assignment: CDR1 SEHNR and CDR2 FQNEAQ (reference sequence). With 5 bases removed from V and 5 bases from J, the gap between germline ends came to 16 bases. This CDR3 spans 14 amino acids.

With respect to this clonotype: The junction and the germline gene differ at one end; a read error may be behind it. This chain links TRBV11-2 with TRBJ2-1; 9 positions agree with TRBD2. Germline CDR1 reads SGHAT; CDR2 reads FQNNGV. This CDR3 is 16 amino acids long. CDR3 bases: TGTGCCAGGAGCTTGGATATGGGACTAGCCATGGGTGGGCAGTTCTTC. The encoded protein is CARSLDMGLAMGGQFF. Full variable domain (missing parts from reference TRBV11-2 and TRBJ2-1): EAGVAQSPRYKIIEKRQSVAFWCNPISGHATLYWYQQILGQGPKLLIQFQNNGVVDDSQLPKDRFSAERLKGVDSTLKIQPAKLEDSAVYLCARSLDMGLAMGGQFFGPGTRLTVL.

This clonotype was observed a few times. J is TRBJ2-1 and V is TRBV19, with 8 bases lining up with TRBD2. V was clipped by 6 bases and J by 5 bases; unmatched bases: 9. Germline V lookup: CDR1 LNHDA, CDR2 SQIVND (reference sequence). CDR3 size: 15 residues. The CDR3 here is CASRQGGGRHNEQFF. The CDR3 DNA reads TGTGCCAGTAGGCAGGGCGGCGGGAGGCACAATGAGCAGTTCTTC.

This clonotype was seen only a few times. An end of the junction differs from the germline gene, which may be a read error. The chain employs TRBV4-1 and TRBJ1-5; D is possibly TRBD1 (6 bases). The germline V gene encodes CDR1 MGHRA and CDR2 YSYEKL. CDR3 length equals 15 residues. Here the CDR3 DNA reads TGCACCAGCAGTCCAGGGGAGGTTGGTCTTCAGTCCCAGCATTTT. It encodes CTSSPGEVGLQSQHF.

By sample share, this clonotype is medium-sized (0.01 to 0.1%). This sequence joins TRBV11-3 and TRBJ2-1, with D possibly TRBD2 on 6 matching bases. The germline CDR1 and CDR2 sequences are SGHNT and YENEEA. V was shortened by 6 bases and J by 4 bases, with 13 bases between the two germline ends. The CDR3 contains 14 residues. The CDR3 nucleotides are TGTGCCAGCAGAATTAGCGGCTCTTACAATGAGCAGTTCTTC. Translation gives CASRISGSYNEQFF.

The sample holds many counts of this clonotype. Here the CDR3 reads CASSLGAYNEQFF. In DNA, the CDR3 is TGCGCCAGCAGCTTGGGCGCTTACAATGAGCAGTTCTTC. The chain is built from TRBV5-1 and TRBJ2-1, with D hard to call. The CDR3 is made up of 13 amino acids. From germline, CDR1 is SGHRS and CDR2 YFSETQ. Trimming removed 0 bases from V and 4 bases from J, with 5 bases in between.

On this clonotype: A much larger clone differs by one base, so this may be a read error. The V and J genes are TRBV6-6 and TRBJ2-3; 9 bases are a match to TRBD1. CDR1 and CDR2 (germline): MNHNY, SVGAGI (reference sequence). The CDR3 covers 15 residues. CDR3: CTSSSGQGSTDTQYF. The CDR3 DNA reads as TGTACCAGCAGTTCGGGACAGGGAAGCACAGATACGCAGTATTTT.

This rearrangement joins TRBV2 to TRBJ2-7, with unresolved D. Trimming removed 6 bases from V and 4 bases from J, with 7 bases in between. CDR1 and CDR2 (germline): SNHLY, FYNNEI. The CDR3 runs 11 residues. CDR3 region: CASRGFYEQYF. CDR3 coding DNA: TGTGCCAGCAGAGGTTTTTACGAGCAGTACTTC.

Comments on this clonotype: The junction departs from germline at one end; a sequencing error may be responsible. The genes are TRBV4-1 and TRBJ2-1; D is uncertain. This CDR3 is 15 amino acids long. Germline values: CDR1 MGHRA, CDR2 YSYEKL. The CDR3 DNA sequence: TGCGCCAGCGGCCAAAGATCTGTGACCTACGATGAGCAGTTCTTC. Residues: CASGQRSVTYDEQFF.

There are many counts of this clonotype. V usage is TRBV30 and J usage is TRBJ1-1; D unclear. CDR1 is GTSNPN, CDR2 SVGIG, per germline (reference sequence). The CDR3 contains 12 residues. Trimming removed 2 bases at V and 1 base at J, with 5 bases between. CDR3 sequence (DNA): TGTGCCTGGAGTCCAGGGAACACTGAAGCTTTCTTT. Its protein is CAWSPGNTEAFF.

On this clonotype itself: At one end the junction does not follow the germline gene, possibly because of a read error. V gene TRBV11-2 combines with J gene TRBJ2-1; D is perhaps TRBD1 or TRBD2 (5 bases each). Looked up from germline, CDR1 is SGHAT and CDR2 is FQNNGV. The CDR3 is made up of 12 amino acids. As DNA, the CDR3 is TGTGCCAGTAGCTTGGGGGTACGTGAGCTGTTTTTC. Amino acids: CASSLGVRELFF.

J is TRBJ2-1 and V is TRBV24-1; TRBD1 agrees at 7 bases. J was trimmed by 8 bases and V by 6 bases; bases with no gene match: 15. This CDR3 has 16 residues. CDR1 is KGHDR and CDR2 is SFDVKD in the germline V gene. Written as DNA, the CDR3 is TGTGCCACCAGTCCTCCGAGGACAGGAGCATGCGATGAGCAGTTCTTC. Translation gives CATSPPRTGACDEQFF.

On this clonotype: A much larger clone differs by one base, so this may be a read error. The CDR3 region is CASNLIHGRVTGELFF. CDR3 bases: TGCGCCAGCAATCTCATACACGGACGGGTGACCGGGGAGCTGTTTTTT. The V and J genes are TRBV10-1 and TRBJ2-2; D remains ambiguous. V was cut by 7 bases and J by 5 bases, with 20 bases left in between. The length of the CDR3 is 16 residues. CDR1 is WNHNN, CDR2 SYGVQD, per germline (reference sequence).

As concerns this clonotype: A read error may account for a junction end that differs from germline. The chain joins TRBV7-8 to TRBJ2-1, with 9 bases lining up with TRBD1. The CDR3 has 16 amino acids. Germline lookup yields CDR1 SGHVS and CDR2 FQNEAQ. CDR3 sequence (DNA): TGTGCCAGCAGTAGAAGGGACAGGGCATCCTACGATGAGCAGTTCTTC. Its translation: CASSRRDRASYDEQFF.

Points on this clonotype: A read error is possible here, since a much larger clone lies one base away. The chain links TRBV18 to TRBJ2-2, with D uncertain. The CDR3 extends over 13 amino acids. CDR1 is KGHSH, CDR2 LQKENI, per germline. This CDR3 is CVSSPPNTGELFF. CDR3 DNA: TGTGTCAGCTCACCACCGAACACCGGGGAGCTGTTTTTT.

Comments on this clonotype: A read error may produce the germline difference seen at one junction end. CDR3 in amino acids: CTSNLTGQGGNTIYF. The CDR3 nucleotides read TGTACCAGCAACCTTACAGGACAGGGTGGAAACACCATATATTTT. The chain employs TRBV7-9 and TRBJ1-3; 8 nucleotides match TRBD1. This CDR3 contains 15 residues. Germline V gives CDR1 SEHNR, CDR2 FQNEAQ (reference sequence).